This TCR beta chain stems from a study of blood T cell repertoires in COVID-19. The authors' processing: Nucleated cell number was recorded as an estimate derived from reference gene primer amplification. Assay used: immunoSEQ multiplex PCR; TCRdb lists only in-frame clones, some missing. Clone size and V and J calls were adopted from that table, with D and trimming inferred from the DNA. The table has 330,000 or so clones, approximately 88% seen once. The germline V gene encodes CDR1 SNHLY and CDR2 FYNNEI. J lost 4 bases, V lost 6 bases, and 12 bases had no gene match. The CDR3 runs to 16 residues. The chain is built from TRBV2 and TRBJ2-7; 10 bases map to TRBD1. This TCR was recovered from a man aged 25 to 45 with COVID-19, enrolled during active disease. Source material: peripheral blood. The CDR3 sequence: CASRKDRGASFYEQYF. The CDR3 bases are TGTGCCAGCAGGAAGGACAGGGGGGCGTCGTTTTACGAGCAGTACTTC.